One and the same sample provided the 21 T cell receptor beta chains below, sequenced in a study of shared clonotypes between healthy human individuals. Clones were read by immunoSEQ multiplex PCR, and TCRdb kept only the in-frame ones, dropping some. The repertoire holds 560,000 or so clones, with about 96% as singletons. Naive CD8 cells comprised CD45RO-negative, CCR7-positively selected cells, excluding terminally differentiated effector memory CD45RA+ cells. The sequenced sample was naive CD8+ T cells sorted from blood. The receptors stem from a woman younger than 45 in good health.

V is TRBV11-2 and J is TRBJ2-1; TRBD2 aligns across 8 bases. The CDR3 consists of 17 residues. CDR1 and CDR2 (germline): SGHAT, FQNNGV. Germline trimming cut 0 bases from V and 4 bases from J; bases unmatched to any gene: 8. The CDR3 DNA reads TGTGCCAGCAGCTTAGAAGGAGTACTAGCGGAGTACAATGAGCAGTTCTTC. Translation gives CASSLEGVLAEYNEQFF.

The chain's CDR3 is CASSLPRRDNTGELFF. CDR3 DNA: TGTGCCAGCAGCTTACCTAGACGGGACAACACCGGGGAGCTGTTTTTT. The chain combines TRBV7-8 with TRBJ2-2, with D tentatively TRBD1 or TRBD2 (5 bases each). Looked up from germline, CDR1 is SGHVS and CDR2 is FQNEAQ. V was pared by 2 bases and J by 2 bases, with 12 bases between. The CDR3 is 16 amino acids.

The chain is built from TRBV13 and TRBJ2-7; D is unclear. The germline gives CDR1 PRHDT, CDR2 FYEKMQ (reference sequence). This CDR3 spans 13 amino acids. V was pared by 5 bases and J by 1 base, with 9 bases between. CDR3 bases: TGTGCCAGCAGCGTCGAGAATTCCTACGAGCAGTACTTC. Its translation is CASSVENSYEQYF. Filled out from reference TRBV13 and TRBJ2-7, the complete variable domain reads AAGVIQSPRHLIKEKRETATLKCYPIPRHDTVYWYQQGPGQDPQFLISFYEKMQSDKGSIPDRFSAQQFSDYHSELNMSSLELGDSALYFCASSVENSYEQYFGPGTRLTVT.

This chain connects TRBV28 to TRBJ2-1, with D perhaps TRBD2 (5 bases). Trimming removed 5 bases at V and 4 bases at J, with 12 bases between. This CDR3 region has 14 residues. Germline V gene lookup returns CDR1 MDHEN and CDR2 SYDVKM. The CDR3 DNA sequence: TGTGCCAGCAGTCCTGGACTGGGTTACAATGAGCAGTTCTTC. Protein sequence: CASSPGLGYNEQFF. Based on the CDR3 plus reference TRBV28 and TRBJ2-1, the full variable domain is DVKVTQSSRYLVKRTGEKVFLECVQDMDHENMFWYRQDPGLGLRLIYFSYDVKMKEKGDIPEGYSVSREKKERFSLILESASTNQTSMYLCASSPGLGYNEQFFGPGTRLTVL.

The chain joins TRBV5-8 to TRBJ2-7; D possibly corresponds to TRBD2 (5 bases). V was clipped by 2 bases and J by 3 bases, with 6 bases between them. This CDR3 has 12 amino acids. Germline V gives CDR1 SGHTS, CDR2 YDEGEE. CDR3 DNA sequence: TGTGCCAGCAGCTTTGGAGGCTACGAGCAGTACTTC. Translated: CASSFGGYEQYF.

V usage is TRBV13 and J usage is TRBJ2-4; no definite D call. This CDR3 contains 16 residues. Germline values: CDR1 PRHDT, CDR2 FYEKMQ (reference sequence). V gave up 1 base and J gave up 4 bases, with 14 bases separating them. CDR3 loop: CASSLEGRSAKNIQYF. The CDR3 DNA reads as TGTGCCAGCAGCTTAGAAGGTCGGTCAGCAAAAAACATTCAGTACTTC.

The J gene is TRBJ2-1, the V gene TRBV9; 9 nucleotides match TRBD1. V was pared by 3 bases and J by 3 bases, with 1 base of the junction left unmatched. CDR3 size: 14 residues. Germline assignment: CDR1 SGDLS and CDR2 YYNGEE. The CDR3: CASSGGQGYNEQFF. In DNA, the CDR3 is TGTGCCAGCAGCGGGGGACAGGGCTACAATGAGCAGTTCTTC.

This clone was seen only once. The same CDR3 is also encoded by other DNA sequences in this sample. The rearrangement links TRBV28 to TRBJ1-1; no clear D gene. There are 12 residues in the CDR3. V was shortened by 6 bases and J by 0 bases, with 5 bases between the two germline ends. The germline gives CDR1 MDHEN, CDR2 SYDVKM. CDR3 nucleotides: TGTGCCAGCAGCCTACTGAACACTGAAGCTTTCTTT. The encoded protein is CASSLLNTEAFF.

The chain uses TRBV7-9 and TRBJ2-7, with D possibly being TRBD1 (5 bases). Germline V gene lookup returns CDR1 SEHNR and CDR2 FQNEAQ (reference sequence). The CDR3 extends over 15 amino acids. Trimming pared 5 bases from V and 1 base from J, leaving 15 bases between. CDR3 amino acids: CASSPPVRQSYEQYF. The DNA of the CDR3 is TGTGCCAGCAGCCCCCCCGTCCGACAGTCCTACGAGCAGTACTTC.

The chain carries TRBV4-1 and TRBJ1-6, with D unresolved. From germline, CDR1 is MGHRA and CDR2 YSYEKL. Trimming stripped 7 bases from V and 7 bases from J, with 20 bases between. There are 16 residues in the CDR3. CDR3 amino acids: CASTWSIHERNSPLHF. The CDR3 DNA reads TGCGCCAGCACATGGAGTATTCACGAAAGAAATTCACCCCTCCACTTT.

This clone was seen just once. Here the CDR3 reads CASSWSGKTDEQYF. CDR3 sequence (DNA): TGTGCCAGCAGCTGGTCAGGGAAAACGGACGAGCAGTACTTC. The gene calls are TRBV7-9 and TRBJ2-7; a possible D gene is TRBD1 (5 bases). The CDR3 spans 14 residues. Germline V gives CDR1 SEHNR, CDR2 FQNEAQ (reference sequence). Trimming removed 4 bases from V and 5 bases from J, with 15 bases in between.

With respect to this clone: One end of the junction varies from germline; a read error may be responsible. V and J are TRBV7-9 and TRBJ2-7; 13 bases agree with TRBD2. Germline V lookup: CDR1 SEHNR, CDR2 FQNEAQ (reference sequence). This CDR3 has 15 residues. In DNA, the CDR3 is TGTGCCAGCAGCCGGACTAGCGGGAGCTCCCACGAGCAGTACTTC. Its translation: CASSRTSGSSHEQYF.

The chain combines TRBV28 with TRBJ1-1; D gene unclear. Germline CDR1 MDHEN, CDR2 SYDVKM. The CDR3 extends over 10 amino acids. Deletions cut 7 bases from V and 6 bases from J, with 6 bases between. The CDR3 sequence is CASNGAEAFF. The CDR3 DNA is TGTGCCAGCAACGGCGCTGAAGCTTTCTTT.

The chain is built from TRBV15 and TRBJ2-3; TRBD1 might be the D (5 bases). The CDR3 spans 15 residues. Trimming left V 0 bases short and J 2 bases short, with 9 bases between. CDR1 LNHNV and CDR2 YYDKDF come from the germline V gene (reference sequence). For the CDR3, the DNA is TGTGCCACCAGCAGAGACAGGGCTCCCACAGATACGCAGTATTTT. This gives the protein CATSRDRAPTDTQYF.

DNA of the CDR3: TGTGCCAGCAGTTTATCACTAGCGGGCGCCGGGGAGCTGTTTTTT. This translates into CASSLSLAGAGELFF. This chain uses TRBV6-5 with TRBJ2-2, with 9 bases that match TRBD2. Germline CDR1 MNHEY, CDR2 SVGAGI. This CDR3 has 15 residues. J lost 6 bases, V lost 4 bases, and 6 bases had no gene match.

The CDR3 sequence: CASSPGSPEAFF. The CDR3 nucleotides are TGTGCCAGCAGTCCGGGCTCACCTGAAGCTTTCTTT. J is TRBJ1-1 and V is TRBV5-8; the D is unclear. The CDR3 is made up of 12 amino acids. V was shortened by 5 bases and J by 6 bases, with 11 bases between the two germline ends. Germline V gene data show CDR1 as SGHTS and CDR2 as YDEGEE.

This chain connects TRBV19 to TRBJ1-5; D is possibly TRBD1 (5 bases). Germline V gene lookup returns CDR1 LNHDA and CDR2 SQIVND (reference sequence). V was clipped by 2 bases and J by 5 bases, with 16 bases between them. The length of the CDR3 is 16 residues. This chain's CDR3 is CASSILPWGGDQPQHF. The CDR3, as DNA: TGTGCCAGTAGTATACTGCCATGGGGAGGGGATCAGCCCCAGCATTTT.

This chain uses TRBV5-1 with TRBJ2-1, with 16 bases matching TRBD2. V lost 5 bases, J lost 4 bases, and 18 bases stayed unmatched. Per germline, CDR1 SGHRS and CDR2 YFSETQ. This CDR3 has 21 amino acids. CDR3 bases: TGCGCCAGCAGTCCCACGGACCCCGGGACTAGCGGGAGGGCCATATACAATGAGCAGTTCTTC. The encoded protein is CASSPTDPGTSGRAIYNEQFF.

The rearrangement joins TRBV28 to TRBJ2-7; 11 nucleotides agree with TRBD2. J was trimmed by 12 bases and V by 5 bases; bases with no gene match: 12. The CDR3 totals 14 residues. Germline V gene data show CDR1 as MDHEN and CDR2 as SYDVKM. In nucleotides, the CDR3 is TGTGCCAGCAGTACCCTGGGGACTAGCGGAGAGAGGTACTTC. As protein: CASSTLGTSGERYF.

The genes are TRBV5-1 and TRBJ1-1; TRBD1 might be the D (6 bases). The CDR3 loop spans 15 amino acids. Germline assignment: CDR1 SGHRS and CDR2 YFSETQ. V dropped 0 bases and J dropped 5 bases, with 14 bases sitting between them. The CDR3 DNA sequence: TGCGCCAGCAGCTTGGGGTTCGGGGGGCGGACTGAAGCTTTCTTT. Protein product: CASSLGFGGRTEAFF.

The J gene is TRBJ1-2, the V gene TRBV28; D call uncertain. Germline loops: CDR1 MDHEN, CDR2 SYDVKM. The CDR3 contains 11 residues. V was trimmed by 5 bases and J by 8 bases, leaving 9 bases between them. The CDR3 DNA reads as TGTGCCAGCAGTCGGGGTATAGGCTACACCTTC. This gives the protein CASSRGIGYTF.